Below, 30 T cell receptor beta chains from the same sample are listed, as sequenced in a study of T cell changes during pregnancy in multiple sclerosis. Libraries were prepared by immunoSEQ multiplex PCR; TCRdb keeps only in-frame clonotypes and omits some of them. The top ten hold roughly 12% of the sample, which has more than 35,000 clones, 75% to 90% seen once. Sequences were derived from CD8+ T cells from peripheral blood mononuclear cells, sampled in the third trimester of pregnancy. The receptors stem from a female donor with multiple sclerosis, enrolled in a pregnancy study.

Concerning this clone: An end of the junction does not agree with germline; a read error may underlie this. The chain links TRBV4-1 to TRBJ1-1, with 7 bases lining up with TRBD1. Germline CDR1 is MGHRA and CDR2 is YSYEKL. The CDR3 has 12 residues. The CDR3 is CASSPTGFELLF. In DNA, the CDR3 is TGCGCCAGCAGCCCGACAGGGTTTGAACTCCTCTTT.

V usage is TRBV28 and J usage is TRBJ2-7, with TRBD1 identical over 7 bases. V dropped 6 bases and J dropped 3; count of bases not matched to a gene: 5. The CDR3 loop spans 13 amino acids. The germline CDR1 and CDR2 sequences are MDHEN and SYDVKM. CDR3 amino acids: CASRGTDHYEQYF. The CDR3 DNA sequence: TGTGCCAGCAGGGGGACAGATCACTACGAGCAGTACTTC.

The sample holds a few counts of this clone. The CDR3 bases are TGTGCCATCCCTAACAGGGGATACACTGAAGCTTTCTTT. It encodes CAIPNRGYTEAFF. V gene TRBV2 combines with J gene TRBJ1-1, with 7 positions matching TRBD1. Trimming at V came to 10 bases and at J to 3 bases, leaving 8 bases not matched to a gene. CDR1 SNHLY and CDR2 FYNNEI come from the germline V gene. This CDR3 has 13 amino acids.

This chain uses TRBV5-4 with TRBJ2-7; a weak D match, TRBD1 (5 bases). From germline, CDR1 is SGHNT and CDR2 YYREEE (reference sequence). V dropped 2 bases and J dropped 1 base, with 10 bases sitting between them. The CDR3 extends over 14 amino acids. The CDR3 DNA reads TGTGCCAGCAGCTTTGGCTCAGGGTCCTACGAGCAGTACTTC. It specifies CASSFGSGSYEQYF.

This clone showed up just once. The V and J genes are TRBV10-3 and TRBJ1-5; D possibly corresponds to TRBD1 (5 bases). The CDR3 totals 12 residues. V was cut by 10 bases and J by 5 bases, with 12 bases left in between. Germline-derived CDR1 and CDR2 are ENHRY and SYGVKD. CDR3 sequence reads: CATGRGDQPQHF. The CDR3 DNA is TGTGCCACCGGGCGGGGGGATCAGCCCCAGCATTTT.

V and J are TRBV4-3 and TRBJ2-5; 7 positions match TRBD1. Trimming at V came to 0 bases and at J to 1 base, leaving 2 bases not matched to a gene. From germline, CDR1 is LGHNA and CDR2 YSLEER. CDR3 size: 15 residues. The CDR3 DNA reads as TGCGCCAGCAGCCAAGATGGGGACAGCCAAGAGACCCAGTACTTC. Encoded protein: CASSQDGDSQETQYF.

As concerns this clone: Other DNA sequences within the sample encode an identical CDR3. The gene calls are TRBV5-1 and TRBJ1-1; D may be TRBD1 (6 bases). The germline V gene has CDR1 SGHRS and CDR2 YFSETQ. The CDR3 contains 15 residues. Trimming shortened V by 0 bases and J by 0 bases, and 9 bases separated the two germline ends. The CDR3 spells CASSLGTGMNTEAFF. In DNA form, the CDR3 reads TGCGCCAGCAGCTTGGGTACAGGGATGAACACTGAAGCTTTCTTT.

The chain employs TRBV27 and TRBJ1-3; tentatively, D is TRBD1 (5 bases). There are 14 residues in the CDR3. V lost 0 bases, J lost 2 bases, and 5 bases lay in between. Per the germline V gene, CDR1 is MNHEY and CDR2 is SMNVEV (reference sequence). This chain's CDR3 is CASSLSGPGNTIYF. DNA of the CDR3: TGTGCCAGCAGTTTATCGGGGCCTGGAAACACCATATATTTT.

The rearrangement uses TRBV7-9 and TRBJ2-1; TRBD2 matches 7 bases. The CDR3 is made up of 10 amino acids. Germline V CDR1 and CDR2: SEHNR, FQNEAQ (reference sequence). V lost 11 bases, J lost 5 bases, and 0 bases stayed unmatched. The CDR3 coding sequence is TGTGCCGGGGGGGACAATGAGCAGTTCTTC. Residues: CAGGDNEQFF.

The chain recombines TRBV6-5 with TRBJ1-6, with TRBD1 matching 8 bases. The CDR3 extends over 14 amino acids. Germline V gene lookup returns CDR1 MNHEY and CDR2 SVGAGI. V shed 5 bases and J 9 bases; nucleotides not matched to a gene: 6. CDR3 amino acids: CASSPTGGASPLHF. In DNA form, the CDR3 reads TGTGCCAGCAGTCCCACAGGGGGAGCTTCACCCCTCCACTTT.

The gene calls are TRBV13 and TRBJ1-2; 8 bases fit TRBD1. J gave up 7 bases and V 4 bases, and 8 bases lay outside the gene matches. Germline V lookup: CDR1 PRHDT, CDR2 FYEKMQ (reference sequence). The CDR3 totals 14 residues. CDR3 residues: CASSYADRVLGYTF. In DNA form, the CDR3 reads TGTGCCAGCAGCTATGCGGACAGGGTACTTGGCTACACCTTC. Drawing the rest from reference TRBV13 and TRBJ1-2, the complete variable domain is AAGVIQSPRHLIKEKRETATLKCYPIPRHDTVYWYQQGPGQDPQFLISFYEKMQSDKGSIPDRFSAQQFSDYHSELNMSSLELGDSALYFCASSYADRVLGYTFGSGTRLTVV.

The rearrangement links TRBV27 to TRBJ2-5; 13 positions agree with TRBD2. The V gene end was trimmed by 7 bases and the J gene end by 4 bases; junction bases not matched to a gene: 9. The CDR3 extends over 16 amino acids. The germline gives CDR1 MNHEY, CDR2 SMNVEV (reference sequence). CDR3 region: CASTRTSGSLGETQYF. The CDR3 DNA follows: TGTGCCAGCACCCGGACTAGCGGGAGTTTAGGAGAGACCCAGTACTTC.

The chain couples TRBV6-1 to TRBJ1-1; TRBD1 might be the D (5 bases). CDR3 length equals 15 residues. The germline V gene encodes CDR1 MNHNS and CDR2 SASEGT. The V end lost 1 base, the J end lost 0 bases, and 9 bases lay between the germline ends. This CDR3 reads CASSEDYRLNTEAFF. As DNA, the CDR3 is TGTGCCAGCAGTGAAGACTACAGGTTGAACACTGAAGCTTTCTTT.

This clone is a singleton in its sample. This chain connects TRBV13 to TRBJ2-1, with TRBD1 matching 8 bases. CDR3 size: 13 residues. Germline V gene sequence: CDR1 PRHDT, CDR2 FYEKMQ (reference sequence). V shed 4 bases and J 8 bases; nucleotides not matched to a gene: 4. DNA for the CDR3: TGTGCCAGCAGCTCCCCGGACAGGGATGAGCAGTTCTTC. It codes for CASSSPDRDEQFF.

V and J are TRBV29-1 and TRBJ2-5; possibly TRBD2 for D (5 bases). Germline V gives CDR1 SQVTM, CDR2 ANQGSEA. CDR3 length equals 14 residues. The ends were cut back, 4 bases at V and 5 bases at J, with 17 bases in the middle. The CDR3 protein is CSVGRASMGETQYF. The CDR3, as DNA: TGCAGCGTTGGGCGGGCGTCGATGGGGGAGACCCAGTACTTC.

The chain recombines TRBV7-8 with TRBJ1-5; 8 nucleotides agree with TRBD1. The germline gives CDR1 SGHVS, CDR2 FQNEAQ. J gave up 2 bases and V 0 bases, and 3 bases lay outside the gene matches. The CDR3 length is 16 residues. The CDR3 is CASSLALGQGNQPQHF. Written as DNA, the CDR3 is TGTGCCAGCAGCTTAGCGTTGGGACAGGGCAATCAGCCCCAGCATTTT.

The rearrangement links TRBV5-6 to TRBJ1-2, with D tentatively TRBD1 (6 bases). The CDR3 runs 13 residues. The ends were cut back, 7 bases at V and 6 bases at J, with 16 bases in the middle. The germline gives CDR1 SGHDT, CDR2 YYEEEE. The CDR3 loop reads CASLDSYWDGYTF. The CDR3 nucleotides read TGTGCCAGCCTGGACAGTTACTGGGATGGCTACACCTTC.

The CDR3 reads CASSDRTGESSPLHF. For the CDR3, the DNA is TGCGCCAGCAGCGACCGGACAGGGGAAAGTTCACCCCTCCACTTT. This chain connects TRBV4-3 to TRBJ1-6, with 9 bases that match TRBD1. The J segment lost 9 bases and the V segment lost 5 bases, leaving 8 bases of the junction unmatched. Germline assignment: CDR1 LGHNA and CDR2 YSLEER. This CDR3 is built from 15 residues.

This chain links TRBV19 with TRBJ1-2; D perhaps matches TRBD1 (5 bases). Trimming left V 6 bases short and J 5 bases short, with 16 bases between. The germline V gene encodes CDR1 LNHDA and CDR2 SQIVND (reference sequence). The CDR3 is 14 residues long. The CDR3 bases are TGTGCCAGTAGCCACTTAGGGGCATCTTATGGCTACACCTTC. Translation: CASSHLGASYGYTF. Combining the CDR3 with reference TRBV19 and TRBJ1-2 gives the whole variable domain DGGITQSPKYLFRKEGQNVTLSCEQNLNHDAMYWYRQDPGQGLRLIYYSQIVNDFQKGDIAEGYSVSREKKESFPLTVTSAQKNPTAFYLCASSHLGASYGYTFGSGTRLTVV.

The rearrangement joins TRBV27 to TRBJ1-2; 9 nucleotides line up with TRBD1. Germline values: CDR1 MNHEY, CDR2 SMNVEV (reference sequence). The CDR3 extends over 14 amino acids. J gave up 3 bases and V 5 bases, and 4 bases lay outside the gene matches. CDR3 coding DNA: TGTGCCAGCAGTACAGGGGGCGCGGACTATGGCTACACCTTC. This codes for CASSTGGADYGYTF.

This clone was counted a single time. The rearrangement uses TRBV7-9 and TRBJ1-2; the D is unclear. Germline V lookup: CDR1 SEHNR, CDR2 FQNEAQ (reference sequence). The length of the CDR3 is 12 residues. V shed 3 bases and J shed 6 bases, with 8 bases lying between them. CDR3 in amino acids: CASSLNTHGYTF. CDR3 coding DNA: TGTGCCAGCAGCTTGAACACCCATGGCTACACCTTC.

V gene TRBV13 combines with J gene TRBJ2-1; 12 bases map to TRBD2. From germline, CDR1 is PRHDT and CDR2 FYEKMQ (reference sequence). V lost 4 bases, J lost 8 bases, and 9 bases stayed unmatched. The CDR3 loop spans 16 amino acids. This CDR3 reads CASSSLAGGRWDEQFF. DNA for the CDR3: TGTGCCAGCAGCTCGCTAGCGGGAGGGCGATGGGATGAGCAGTTCTTC.

The chain carries TRBV9 and TRBJ2-3, with a weak D call TRBD1 (6 bases). V lost 0 bases, J lost 6 bases, and 14 bases lay in between. There are 15 residues in the CDR3. CDR1 is SGDLS, CDR2 YYNGEE, per germline. The CDR3 coding sequence is TGTGCCAGCAGCGTAGTGGGCAGGGGTATGGATACGCAGTATTTT. This translates into CASSVVGRGMDTQYF.

The chain employs TRBV12-5 and TRBJ1-2; 8 nucleotides agree with TRBD1. Looked up from germline, CDR1 is LGHNT and CDR2 is FRNRAP. There are 14 residues in the CDR3. V was clipped by 4 bases and J by 4 bases; unmatched bases: 5. The CDR3 sequence is CASGSWDRSYGYTF. CDR3 nucleotide sequence: TGTGCTAGTGGTTCATGGGACAGGAGCTATGGCTACACCTTC.

This clone was seen just once. The rearrangement uses TRBV13 and TRBJ1-1; no clear D. Per the germline V gene, CDR1 is PRHDT and CDR2 is FYEKMQ (reference sequence). Trimming removed 2 bases from V and 3 bases from J, with 13 bases in between. CDR3 length: 15 amino acids. CDR3 DNA sequence: TGTGCCAGCAGCTTATTGTCCAGAGGTGACACTGAAGCTTTCTTT. Its translation: CASSLLSRGDTEAFF.

The chain's CDR3 is CAWSDMSGASNQPQHF. In nucleotides, the CDR3 is TGTGCCTGGAGTGACATGTCAGGTGCGAGCAATCAGCCCCAGCATTTT. This chain uses TRBV30 with TRBJ1-5; D is uncertain. V was cut by 1 base and J by 1 base, with 14 bases left in between. This CDR3 comprises 16 residues. Germline V gene lookup returns CDR1 GTSNPN and CDR2 SVGIG (reference sequence).

The chain is built from TRBV11-2 and TRBJ2-2; 7 nucleotides align to TRBD2. CDR3 length: 15 residues. In germline, CDR1 is SGHAT, CDR2 FQNNGV. With V trimmed by 1 base and J by 6 bases, 5 bases remained unmatched. The CDR3: CASSLVAGVAGELFF. In nucleotides, the CDR3 is TGTGCCAGCAGCTTAGTCGCGGGAGTGGCCGGGGAGCTGTTTTTT.

CDR3 sequence (DNA): TGTGCCAGTAGTGGGGATAGCGGGAGGGAATCCTACAATGAGCAGTTCTTC. Protein product: CASSGDSGRESYNEQFF. The chain links TRBV19 to TRBJ2-1; TRBD2 aligns across 11 bases. CDR1 is LNHDA and CDR2 is SQIVND in the germline V gene (reference sequence). The CDR3 runs 17 residues. V gave up 5 bases and J gave up 1 base; unmatched junction bases: 7.

This clone showed up just once. The V and J genes are TRBV27 and TRBJ2-3; 8 bases agree with TRBD2. Germline CDR1 reads MNHEY; CDR2 reads SMNVEV (reference sequence). J lost 2 bases, V lost 6 bases, and 4 bases had no gene match. This CDR3 comprises 14 residues. CDR3 nucleotide sequence: TGTGCCAGCAGCTATAGCGGGATCACAGATACGCAGTATTTT. This gives the protein CASSYSGITDTQYF.

This chain uses TRBV30 with TRBJ1-2; 8 bases align to TRBD1. The germline V gene has CDR1 GTSNPN and CDR2 SVGIG (reference sequence). The CDR3 runs to 14 residues. J was trimmed by 0 bases and V by 0 bases; bases with no gene match: 0. CDR3 loop: CAWSVQGANYGYTF. CDR3 coding DNA: TGTGCCTGGAGTGTACAGGGGGCTAACTATGGCTACACCTTC. Combining the CDR3 with reference TRBV30 and TRBJ1-2 gives the whole variable domain SQTIHQWPATLVQPVGSPLSLECTVEGTSNPNLYWYRQAAGRGLQLLFYSVGIGQISSEVPQNLSASRPQDRQFILSSKKLLLSDSGFYLCAWSVQGANYGYTFGSGTRLTVV.